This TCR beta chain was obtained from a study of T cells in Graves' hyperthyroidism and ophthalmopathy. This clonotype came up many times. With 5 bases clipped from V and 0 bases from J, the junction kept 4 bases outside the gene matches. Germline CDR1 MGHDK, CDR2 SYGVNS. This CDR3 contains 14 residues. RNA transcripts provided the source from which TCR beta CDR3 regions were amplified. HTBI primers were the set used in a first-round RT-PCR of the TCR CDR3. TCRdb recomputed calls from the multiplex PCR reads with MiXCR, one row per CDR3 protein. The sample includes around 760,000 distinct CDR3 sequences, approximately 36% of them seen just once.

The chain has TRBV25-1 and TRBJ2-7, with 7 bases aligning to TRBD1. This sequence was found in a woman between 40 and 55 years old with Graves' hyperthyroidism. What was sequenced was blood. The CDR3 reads CASSKQGNSYEQYF. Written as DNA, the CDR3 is TGTGCCAGCAGTAAACAGGGGAACTCCTACGAGCAGTACTTC.